A single sample is the source of the 24 T cell receptor beta chains below, sequenced in a study of cytomegalovirus exposure and HLA in healthy donors. The PCR employed 60 Vbeta primers together with 13 Jbeta primers. Using immunoSEQ multiplex PCR, the repertoire was profiled, and TCRdb retains in-frame clones only, with some absent. The table has more than 95,000 clones, 80% seen once. Sequences were obtained from PBMCs. The receptors here all came from a man younger than 40 in good health and CMV-seropositive.

V and J are TRBV1 and TRBJ2-1; the D call in the table, TRBD2, was not verified against the DNA. TRBV1 is a recognized pseudogene. The CDR3 contains 13 residues. CDR3 bases: TGCACCAGGACTAGCGGGGGAGGGAATGAGCAGTTCTTC. This codes for CTRTSGGGNEQFF.

V gene TRBV27 combines with J gene TRBJ1-6, with 9 bases lining up with TRBD1. The length of the CDR3 is 15 residues. The V and J ends lost 3 bases and 7 bases, in that order; junction bases with no gene match: 4. Germline lookup yields CDR1 MNHEY and CDR2 SMNVEV (reference sequence). In DNA, the CDR3 is TGTGCCAGCAGTTTCACAGGGGGCGTGAATTCACCCCTCCACTTT. Protein sequence: CASSFTGGVNSPLHF.

The rearrangement links TRBV5-6 to TRBJ2-7; tentatively, D is TRBD1 (5 bases). Looked up from germline, CDR1 is SGHDT and CDR2 is YYEEEE. Trimming took off 0 bases at V and 1 base at J, with 8 bases between the two ends. The CDR3 is 14 amino acids. The CDR3 spells CASSLVQGSYEQYF. In nucleotides, the CDR3 is TGTGCCAGCAGCTTGGTGCAGGGTTCCTACGAGCAGTACTTC.

The rearrangement uses TRBV10-2 and TRBJ2-5; the match to TRBD2 covers 10 bases. Matching the DNA end better, TRBJ2-7 makes the J call doubtful. The CDR3 length is 15 residues. Per the germline V gene, CDR1 is WSHSY and CDR2 is SAAADI. CDR3 sequence reads: CASSVVAGGTYEQYF. The CDR3, as DNA: TGCGCCAGCAGTGTTGTAGCGGGGGGTACCTACGAGCAGTACTTC.

The sample holds a few counts of this clone. The germline gene is not matched at one end of the junction; a read error may be the cause. In DNA form, the CDR3 reads TGTGGCAGCGGCGCGGGACAGTTTTTTTTACCCCTCCACTTT. Its protein is CGSGAGQFFLPLHF. The V and J genes are TRBV28 and TRBJ1-6; 7 bases fit TRBD1. The CDR3 sequence is 14 residues long. Germline CDR1 reads MDHEN; CDR2 reads SYDVKM.

The chain links TRBV9 to TRBJ1-3; 7 bases agree with TRBD1. The CDR3 runs 16 residues. Germline assignment: CDR1 SGDLS and CDR2 YYNGEE. Trimming removed 2 bases from V and 1 base from J; junction bases left unmatched: 6. The CDR3 DNA reads TGTGCCAGCAGCGTTTTCGGGACAGCATCTGGAAACACCATATATTTT. It specifies CASSVFGTASGNTIYF.

CDR3 sequence (DNA): TGCAGCGTTGACTGGGGGGTTCAAGAGACCCAGTACTTC. Translated, it gives CSVDWGVQETQYF. V is TRBV29-1 and J is TRBJ2-5, with D tentatively TRBD2 (6 bases). Per germline, CDR1 SQVTM and CDR2 ANQGSEA. V gave up 3 bases and J gave up 2 bases, with 10 bases separating them. The CDR3 totals 13 residues.

In this sample, this clone turned up once. The chain combines TRBV6-5 with TRBJ1-4; D might be TRBD1 (5 bases). Germline lookup yields CDR1 MNHEY and CDR2 SVGAGI. The CDR3 extends over 16 amino acids. Trimming took 0 bases from V and 2 from J, leaving 10 bases between them. CDR3 sequence reads: CASSYSWGRTNEKLFF. DNA for the CDR3: TGTGCCAGCAGTTACTCTTGGGGGAGGACTAATGAAAAACTGTTTTTT.

In this sample, this clone turned up once. The chain is built from TRBV25-1 and TRBJ2-5, with 11 nucleotides matching TRBD2. Germline V gene data show CDR1 as MGHDK and CDR2 as SYGVNS. The CDR3 contains 14 residues. With 2 bases clipped from V and 4 bases from J, the junction kept 0 bases outside the gene matches. CDR3 sequence: CASSELAGGETQYF. The CDR3 nucleotides are TGTGCCAGCAGTGAACTAGCGGGGGGAGAGACCCAGTACTTC.

This clone was observed a few times. The rearrangement joins TRBV28 to TRBJ2-2, with 9 bases lining up with TRBD2. The germline CDR1 and CDR2 sequences are MDHEN and SYDVKM. The V gene end was trimmed by 5 bases and the J gene end by 8 bases; junction bases not matched to a gene: 9. This CDR3 is 15 amino acids long. The CDR3, as DNA: TGTGCCAGCAGTCAGCGGGGGGCTCGATCGGGGGAGCTGTTTTTT. This translates into CASSQRGARSGELFF.

This rearrangement joins TRBV29-1 to TRBJ1-4, with D possibly matching TRBD1 (5 bases). The V gene lost 0 bases and the J gene lost 3 bases, with 14 bases spanning the gap. Germline loops: CDR1 SQVTM, CDR2 ANQGSEA. The CDR3 extends over 16 amino acids. CDR3 loop: CSVEDLEGLSNEKLFF. CDR3 bases: TGCAGCGTTGAAGATCTTGAGGGACTCTCTAATGAAAAACTGTTTTTT.

This chain connects TRBV6-1 to TRBJ1-2; 7 bases are a match to TRBD1. The CDR3 totals 14 residues. Losses at the gene ends were 6 bases for V and 1 base for J; bases not matched to a gene: 5. CDR1 is MNHNS and CDR2 is SASEGT in the germline V gene. In DNA, the CDR3 is TGTGCCAGCAGGGAGACAGGGTGTAACTATGGCTACACCTTC. This gives the protein CASRETGCNYGYTF.

The chain employs TRBV19 and TRBJ1-1; D is ambiguous. The V end was cut by 7 bases, the J end by 1 base, with 13 bases between. The CDR3 covers 14 residues. CDR1 LNHDA and CDR2 SQIVND come from the germline V gene (reference sequence). CDR3 region: CASTTFQENTEAFF. DNA of the CDR3: TGTGCCAGTACCACTTTTCAGGAGAACACTGAAGCTTTCTTT.

CDR3: CASSLGDSYSPLHF. CDR3 nucleotide sequence: TGTGCCAGCAGCTTAGGGGACAGCTATTCACCCCTCCACTTT. The chain combines TRBV11-1 with TRBJ1-6, with 7 bases lining up with TRBD1. Trimming removed 1 base from V and 8 bases from J; junction bases left unmatched: 2. The CDR3 consists of 14 residues. Germline V gene sequence: CDR1 SGHAT, CDR2 FQDESV (reference sequence). The full variable domain, rest sourced from reference TRBV11-1 and TRBJ1-6, is EAEVAQSPRYKITEKSQAVAFWCDPISGHATLYWYRQILGQGPELLVQFQDESVVDDSQLPKDRFSAERLKGVDSTLKIQPAELGDSAMYLCASSLGDSYSPLHFGNGTRLTVT.

This chain connects TRBV7-8 to TRBJ2-7; 8 bases fit TRBD1. The CDR3 extends over 16 amino acids. The germline V gene encodes CDR1 SGHVS and CDR2 FQNEAQ. Losses at the gene ends were 1 base for V and 5 bases for J; bases not matched to a gene: 10. The CDR3 here is CASSLGVAGGYHEQYF. The DNA for the CDR3 is TGTGCCAGCAGCTTAGGAGTGGCAGGGGGCTACCACGAGCAGTACTTC.

The chain links TRBV4-1 to TRBJ2-2, with 7 bases matching TRBD2. V shed 1 base, J shed 2 bases, and the junction held 4 bases outside the gene matches. This CDR3 comprises 16 residues. Per the germline V gene, CDR1 is MGHRA and CDR2 is YSYEKL. This CDR3 is CASSQVGRSNTGELFF. CDR3 coding DNA: TGCGCCAGCAGCCAAGTCGGGAGGAGTAACACCGGGGAGCTGTTTTTT.

V and J are TRBV11-3 and TRBJ2-1; weak D call: TRBD2 (7 bases). CDR3 length: 16 amino acids. Trimming took off 1 base at V and 0 bases at J, with 10 bases between the two ends. CDR1 and CDR2 (germline): SGHNT, YENEEA. CDR3 amino acids: CASSLGGGGSYNEQFF. Here the CDR3 DNA reads TGTGCCAGCAGCTTAGGGGGAGGGGGCTCCTACAATGAGCAGTTCTTC.

This clone showed up just once. One end of the junction does not line up with germline, which may come from a read error. The chain has TRBV11-2 and TRBJ2-4, with TRBD2 matching over 9 bases. The CDR3 totals 14 residues. Per the germline V gene, CDR1 is SGHAT and CDR2 is FQNNGV. DNA of the CDR3: TGTGCCAGCAGCTACGGGACTAGCAGAAACAGTCAGTACTTC. As protein: CASSYGTSRNSQYF. Filled out from reference TRBV11-2 and TRBJ2-4, the complete variable domain reads EAGVAQSPRYKIIEKRQSVAFWCNPISGHATLYWYQQILGQGPKLLIQFQNNGVVDDSQLPKDRFSAERLKGVDSTLKIQPAKLEDSAVYLCASSYGTSRNSQYFGAGTRLSVL.

There are a few counts of this clone. The V call is TRBV27, the J call TRBJ1-1, with TRBD1 matching 12 bases. The CDR3 spans 18 residues. CDR1 MNHEY and CDR2 SMNVEV come from the germline V gene (reference sequence). V dropped 7 bases and J dropped 0; count of bases not matched to a gene: 12. As DNA, the CDR3 is TGTGCCAGCACCCCCCAAGGGACAGGGGGCGAAGTGAACACTGAAGCTTTCTTT. Its protein product is CASTPQGTGGEVNTEAFF.

The chain is built from TRBV14 and TRBJ2-3; perhaps TRBD2 as D (6 bases). V lost 0 bases and J 0 bases, leaving 13 bases between the germline ends. Germline V gene sequence: CDR1 SGHDN, CDR2 FVKESK. The CDR3 totals 17 residues. The CDR3 here is CASSQDPAGTSTDTQYF. The CDR3 DNA is TGTGCCAGCAGCCAAGATCCGGCGGGAACTAGCACAGATACGCAGTATTTT. Using reference TRBV14 and TRBJ2-3 for the parts outside the CDR3, the full variable domain is EAGVTQFPSHSVIEKGQTVTLRCDPISGHDNLYWYRRVMGKEIKFLLHFVKESKQDESGMPNNRFLAERTGGTYSTLKVQPAELEDSGVYFCASSQDPAGTSTDTQYFGPGTRLTVL.

V usage is TRBV5-1 and J usage is TRBJ2-2, with D tentatively TRBD1 (5 bases). This CDR3 comprises 13 residues. Deletions cut 4 bases from V and 6 bases from J, with 10 bases between. Germline CDR1 SGHRS, CDR2 YFSETQ. The CDR3 DNA follows: TGCGCCAGCAGCGGGGCAGTCTCCGGGGAGCTGTTTTTT. This sequence encodes CASSGAVSGELFF.

The chain has TRBV5-1 and TRBJ2-5; 13 bases align to TRBD2. With 2 bases clipped from V and 2 bases from J, the junction kept 6 bases outside the gene matches. The germline V gene encodes CDR1 SGHRS and CDR2 YFSETQ. This CDR3 spans 17 amino acids. The DNA of the CDR3 is TGCGCCAGCAGCTTTGGGACTAGCGGGGTTGGACAAGAGACCCAGTACTTC. Its protein is CASSFGTSGVGQETQYF.

The sample holds a few counts of this clone. The chain joins TRBV11-3 to TRBJ2-4; 11 positions match TRBD1. Germline V gene sequence: CDR1 SGHNT, CDR2 YENEEA. The V gene end was trimmed by 1 base and the J gene end by 5 bases; junction bases not matched to a gene: 13. The CDR3 extends over 19 amino acids. The CDR3 sequence is CASSLGTGGRSIGENIQYF. CDR3 coding DNA: TGTGCCAGCAGCTTAGGGACAGGGGGCCGGTCTATAGGGGAAAACATTCAGTACTTC.

V and J are TRBV11-2 and TRBJ2-1, with D maybe TRBD1 (6 bases). V gave up 0 bases and J gave up 5 bases, with 14 bases separating them. Germline V gene lookup returns CDR1 SGHAT and CDR2 FQNNGV. CDR3 length equals 16 residues. The CDR3 sequence: CASSLDNRASNNEQFF. Written as DNA, the CDR3 is TGTGCCAGCAGCTTAGATAACAGGGCGTCAAACAATGAGCAGTTCTTC.